The 19 T cell receptor beta chains presented below share a single source sample, sequenced in a study of blood T cells in healthy people across ages. Sample-barcoded 5' priming and a J-beta primer mix drove a second PCR of about 6 to 11 cycles. Each CDR3 protein gets one entry after TCRdb re-called the 5' RACE reads with MiXCR. The sample records some 760,000 distinct CDR3 sequences, 20% to 25% being singletons. The sample was also reused in another study, on T cells of mothers and their children.

The material sequenced was blood. These receptors all come from a boy under 18 in good health.

The genes are TRBV27 and TRBJ1-2, with D possibly matching TRBD1 (5 bases). The germline CDR1 and CDR2 sequences are MNHEY and SMNVEV (reference sequence). This CDR3 has 13 residues. Deletions cut 5 bases from V and 4 bases from J, with 11 bases between. CDR3 DNA: TGTGCCAGCAGTCCTAGGGGATCCTATGGCTACACCTTC. This translates into CASSPRGSYGYTF.

A few counts support this clonotype. This chain uses TRBV10-3 with TRBJ1-2; 8 bases fit TRBD1. Germline assignment: CDR1 ENHRY and CDR2 SYGVKD. CDR3 length: 14 amino acids. Losses at the gene ends were 5 bases for V and 3 bases for J; bases not matched to a gene: 5. The CDR3 spells CAISLTGGDYGYTF. The CDR3, as DNA: TGTGCCATCAGTCTCACAGGGGGGGACTATGGCTACACCTTC.

This clonotype was recorded a few times. This rearrangement joins TRBV11-2 to TRBJ2-5; the D gene is possibly TRBD1 (6 bases). Germline-derived CDR1 and CDR2 are SGHAT and FQNNGV. V was shortened by 2 bases and J by 5 bases, with 18 bases between the two germline ends. This CDR3 is built from 16 residues. CDR3: CASSLSGARGVETQYF. DNA of the CDR3: TGTGCCAGCAGCTTAAGTGGTGCCAGGGGCGTCGAGACCCAGTACTTC.

Many counts were recorded for this clonotype. The chain uses TRBV29-1 and TRBJ1-1; TRBD1 aligns across 8 bases. This CDR3 has 12 residues. J gave up 5 bases and V 7 bases, and 6 bases lay outside the gene matches. Germline assignment: CDR1 SQVTM and CDR2 ANQGSEA. CDR3 in amino acids: CSGDRGGTEAFF. DNA for the CDR3: TGCAGCGGCGACAGGGGAGGGACTGAAGCTTTCTTT.

This sequence joins TRBV28 and TRBJ2-6; maybe TRBD2 (5 bases). Trimming shortened V by 8 bases and J by 2 bases, and 13 bases separated the two germline ends. Germline assignment: CDR1 MDHEN and CDR2 SYDVKM. This CDR3 is 15 amino acids long. The DNA of the CDR3 is TGTGCCAGCGGACTCTGGACGGCTGGGGCCAACGTCCTGACTTTC. This translates into CASGLWTAGANVLTF.

The V call is TRBV15, the J call TRBJ2-7, with 9 bases fitting TRBD2. Germline-derived CDR1 and CDR2 are LNHNV and YYDKDF (reference sequence). With V trimmed by 8 bases and J by 4 bases, 12 bases remained unmatched. The length of the CDR3 is 15 residues. The CDR3 region has the DNA TGTGCCACCGGGATAGTGGCGGGAGGGCTTTACGAGCAGTACTTC. Translating gives CATGIVAGGLYEQYF.

This chain connects TRBV29-1 to TRBJ2-3; D is unclear. The germline CDR1 and CDR2 sequences are SQVTM and ANQGSEA. V was cut by 6 bases and J by 1 base, with 11 bases left in between. The CDR3 loop spans 13 amino acids. The CDR3 DNA reads TGCAGCGTGTATGACCCCCGCACAGATACGCAGTATTTT. This sequence encodes CSVYDPRTDTQYF.

The chain joins TRBV7-3 to TRBJ1-5; D uncertain. The CDR3 extends over 13 amino acids. V lost 4 bases, J lost 5 bases, and 9 bases lay in between. CDR1 and CDR2 (germline): SGHTA, FQGTGA. CDR3 region: CASSSGQDQPQHF. DNA of the CDR3: TGTGCCAGCAGCTCTGGGCAGGATCAGCCCCAGCATTTT.

The genes are TRBV7-6 and TRBJ2-5, with 9 bases lining up with TRBD1. TRBJ2-7 explains the end of the DNA better; the J call may be wrong. Per the germline V gene, CDR1 is SGHVS and CDR2 is FNYEAQ. The CDR3 totals 16 residues. CDR3 coding DNA: TGTGCCAGCAGCCCGTGGGACAGGGAAGTGCCCCACGAGCAGTACTTC. It is translated as CASSPWDREVPHEQYF.

CDR3 protein: CASSPWRAGTYEQYF. In DNA, the CDR3 is TGTGCCAGCAGCCCGTGGAGGGCGGGGACCTACGAGCAGTACTTC. The chain employs TRBV5-4 and TRBJ2-7; D might be TRBD2 (6 bases). V lost 4 bases, J lost 2 bases, and 16 bases lay in between. The CDR3 consists of 15 residues. Germline V gene data show CDR1 as SGHNT and CDR2 as YYREEE (reference sequence).

The chain uses TRBV9 and TRBJ2-5, with TRBD2 matching over 7 bases. V gave up 0 bases and J gave up 4 bases; unmatched junction bases: 3. This CDR3 contains 14 residues. Germline CDR1 reads SGDLS; CDR2 reads YYNGEE. The CDR3 DNA follows: TGTGCCAGCAGCGTAGAGACTAGCTCAGAGACCCAGTACTTC. Translating it yields CASSVETSSETQYF. Combining the CDR3 with reference TRBV9 and TRBJ2-5 gives the whole variable domain DSGVTQTPKHLITATGQRVTLRCSPRSGDLSVYWYQQSLDQGLQFLIQYYNGEERAKGNILERFSAQQFPDLHSELNLSSLELGDSALYFCASSVETSSETQYFGPGTRLLVL.

V and J are TRBV19 and TRBJ2-2; D is undetermined. The CDR3 totals 15 residues. Germline loops: CDR1 LNHDA, CDR2 SQIVND (reference sequence). V was pared by 10 bases and J by 2 bases, with 17 bases between. In nucleotides, the CDR3 is TGTGCCACCCGATTATGGTCTATCAACACCGGGGAGCTGTTTTTT. Translation: CATRLWSINTGELFF.

The chain carries TRBV5-1 and TRBJ1-2; D is possibly TRBD1 (5 bases). Trimming cost V 10 bases and J 3 bases, with 31 bases left between them. The CDR3 totals 18 residues. The germline V gene encodes CDR1 SGHRS and CDR2 YFSETQ. The CDR3 DNA sequence: TGCGCCGACAGCTTGGAAGGGTTTTTCAGCTCCCGCGACTATGGCTACACCTTC. It is translated as CADSLEGFFSSRDYGYTF.

The chain employs TRBV28 and TRBJ2-5; no definite D call. This CDR3 spans 11 amino acids. Trimming shortened V by 5 bases and J by 5 bases, and 6 bases separated the two germline ends. The germline gives CDR1 MDHEN, CDR2 SYDVKM. CDR3 DNA sequence: TGTGCCAGCAGTGATGTGGAGACCCAGTACTTC. Its translation: CASSDVETQYF.

The chain links TRBV28 to TRBJ2-5, with D possibly matching TRBD2 (6 bases). Germline V CDR1 and CDR2: MDHEN, SYDVKM. V was trimmed by 5 bases and J by 5 bases, leaving 15 bases between them. CDR3 size: 14 residues. The CDR3 is CASSPWGRKETQYF. CDR3 nucleotides: TGTGCCAGCAGTCCGTGGGGGAGGAAGGAGACCCAGTACTTC.

This clonotype was observed a handful of times. The CDR3, as DNA: TGTGCCAGCAGCCCAGGGGGGACAGTCCAAGAGACCCAGTACTTC. Its translation is CASSPGGTVQETQYF. The chain couples TRBV9 to TRBJ2-5; D possibly corresponds to TRBD1 (7 bases). The CDR3 runs to 15 residues. Deletions cut 4 bases from V and 1 base from J, with 14 bases between. CDR1 and CDR2 (germline): SGDLS, YYNGEE.

In its sample, this clonotype was seen a few times. The chain joins TRBV9 to TRBJ2-5, with D tentatively TRBD2 (6 bases). The end of the DNA is better explained by TRBJ2-7, so the J call may be wrong. This CDR3 is built from 14 residues. Per the germline V gene, CDR1 is SGDLS and CDR2 is YYNGEE. This CDR3 is CASSASPGGYEQYF. The CDR3 nucleotides are TGTGCCAGCAGCGCCAGTCCCGGGGGCTACGAGCAGTACTTC.

This clonotype has just a few counts. The chain has TRBV6-6 and TRBJ1-4; 11 nucleotides align to TRBD1. CDR1 MNHNY and CDR2 SVGAGI come from the germline V gene (reference sequence). There are 15 residues in the CDR3. V was pared by 5 bases and J by 6 bases, with 5 bases of the junction left unmatched. The CDR3 sequence: CASSGGQGAYEKLFF. The DNA of the CDR3 is TGTGCCAGCAGTGGAGGACAGGGGGCGTATGAAAAACTGTTTTTT.

CDR3 in amino acids: CSARDIGMGQETQYF. The CDR3 bases are TGCAGTGCTAGAGATATAGGGATGGGGCAAGAGACCCAGTACTTC. The V call is TRBV20-1, the J call TRBJ2-7; D is uncertain. The J call may be in error: the DNA end matches TRBJ2-5 better. This CDR3 contains 15 residues. Per the germline V gene, CDR1 is DFQATT and CDR2 is SNEGSKA (reference sequence).